The 25 T cell receptor beta chains in this list originate from one sample, sequenced in a study of siplizumab effects on memory and regulatory T cells. The method was immunoSEQ multiplex PCR; TCRdb's version includes in-frame clones alone and lacks a portion of them. The sample has about 26,000 clones, around 80% seen once. Sequencing was performed on memory CD4+ T cells sorted from blood. Source of these receptors: a human donor in good health.

This clone was detected only a few times. The chain recombines TRBV18 with TRBJ2-2; D gene ambiguous. The CDR3 is 14 amino acids. Germline assignment: CDR1 KGHSH and CDR2 LQKENI. Trimming removed 2 bases at V and 1 base at J, with 5 bases between. CDR3 sequence (DNA): TGTGCCAGCTCACCAAGGATGAACACCGGGGAGCTGTTTTTT. Protein sequence: CASSPRMNTGELFF.

This clone was seen a handful of times. V usage is TRBV15 and J usage is TRBJ2-1; the D is unclear. Germline values: CDR1 LNHNV, CDR2 YYDKDF (reference sequence). With 0 bases removed from V and 2 bases from J, the gap between germline ends came to 17 bases. There are 18 residues in the CDR3. CDR3 protein: CATSRDLLAESPYNEQFF. The DNA for the CDR3 is TGTGCCACCAGCAGAGATCTCCTGGCCGAAAGCCCCTACAATGAGCAGTTCTTC.

This chain links TRBV14 with TRBJ2-3; D tentatively reads TRBD1 or TRBD2 (6 bases each). Germline V CDR1 and CDR2: SGHDN, FVKESK. The CDR3 length is 16 residues. V was clipped by 0 bases and J by 6 bases, with 16 bases between them. As DNA, the CDR3 is TGTGCCAGCAGCCAAGAAGGGGGACTGCCCGGCGATACGCAGTATTTT. It yields the protein CASSQEGGLPGDTQYF.

The V call is TRBV9, the J call TRBJ2-7; D might be TRBD2 (5 bases). Trimming took 2 bases from V and 4 from J, leaving 10 bases between them. The CDR3 is 13 amino acids. CDR1 is SGDLS, CDR2 YYNGEE, per germline. CDR3: CASSVTSSYEQYF. CDR3 DNA: TGTGCCAGCAGCGTTACTAGTTCATACGAGCAGTACTTC.

A single count supports this clone. This sequence joins TRBV29-1 and TRBJ2-1; D not certain. The V gene lost 5 bases and the J gene lost 7 bases, with 12 bases spanning the gap. The CDR3 totals 12 residues. CDR1 and CDR2 (germline): SQVTM, ANQGSEA. CDR3 region: CSVSPVQNEQFF. Here the CDR3 DNA reads TGCAGCGTTAGCCCTGTCCAGAATGAGCAGTTCTTC.

In its sample, this clone was seen a few times. The chain uses TRBV30 and TRBJ2-3; D assignment may be TRBD1 or TRBD2 (5 bases each). The CDR3 has 14 residues. V was clipped by 7 bases and J by 1 base, with 15 bases between them. CDR1 is GTSNPN and CDR2 is SVGIG in the germline V gene (reference sequence). The CDR3, as DNA: TGTGCCTCCACAAAAGGGACCCGCACAGATACGCAGTATTTT. Translation gives CASTKGTRTDTQYF.

V usage is TRBV6-5 and J usage is TRBJ1-3; D uncertain. CDR1 is MNHEY and CDR2 is SVGAGI in the germline V gene. Trimming took 2 bases from V and 0 from J, leaving 8 bases between them. The CDR3 has 15 residues. The CDR3 loop reads CASSYRQNSGNTIYF. The CDR3 DNA follows: TGTGCCAGCAGTTACCGGCAGAACTCTGGAAACACCATATATTTT.

The CDR3 sequence: CAWARGGGELFF. For the CDR3, the DNA is TGTGCCTGGGCGAGGGGAGGAGGGGAGCTGTTTTTT. The gene calls are TRBV30 and TRBJ2-2; TRBD2 might be the D (6 bases). V was shortened by 5 bases and J by 8 bases, with 12 bases between the two germline ends. This CDR3 comprises 12 residues. CDR1 GTSNPN and CDR2 SVGIG come from the germline V gene (reference sequence).

The V gene is TRBV28, the J gene TRBJ1-1, with D possibly TRBD1 on 5 matching bases. The CDR3 contains 13 residues. Trimming took 7 bases from V and 5 from J, leaving 14 bases between them. In germline, CDR1 is MDHEN, CDR2 SYDVKM. The CDR3 sequence is CASTLSWGTEAFF. The CDR3 bases are TGTGCCAGCACCCTAAGCTGGGGGACTGAAGCTTTCTTT.

This chain connects TRBV30 to TRBJ2-2, with TRBD2 identical over 8 bases. Germline loops: CDR1 GTSNPN, CDR2 SVGIG (reference sequence). Germline trimming cut 2 bases from V and 3 bases from J; bases unmatched to any gene: 26. This CDR3 contains 22 residues. CDR3 nucleotides: TGTGCCTGGAGTCCACACGGGGATAGATGGGTAGCGGGATATTATGACACCGGGGAGCTGTTTTTT. Protein: CAWSPHGDRWVAGYYDTGELFF.

The rearrangement uses TRBV5-1 and TRBJ1-1; D is perhaps TRBD1 (5 bases). CDR1 and CDR2 from the germline V gene are SGHRS and YFSETQ. Trimming cost V 4 bases and J 0 bases, with 13 bases left between them. CDR3 length: 15 residues. The CDR3 DNA reads as TGCGCCAGCAGCCCGACGGTGGGGGTGAACACTGAAGCTTTCTTT. The encoded protein is CASSPTVGVNTEAFF.

This clone was observed a handful of times. V usage is TRBV6-4 and J usage is TRBJ2-3, with a possible D match to TRBD1 (5 bases). The germline V gene encodes CDR1 MRHNA and CDR2 SNTAGT. The CDR3 totals 13 residues. With 4 bases removed from V and 7 bases from J, the gap between germline ends came to 12 bases. The CDR3 DNA follows: TGTGCCAGCAGTGGAGATTTGGGGCATACGCAGTATTTT. Protein: CASSGDLGHTQYF.

This clone has more than one count but fewer than ten. The V and J genes are TRBV19 and TRBJ2-3; TRBD2 agrees at 10 bases. CDR3 length: 16 residues. V trimming: 5 bases; J trimming: 5 bases; junction bases outside the gene matches: 10. Looked up from germline, CDR1 is LNHDA and CDR2 is SQIVND (reference sequence). The CDR3 DNA follows: TGTGCCAGTAGTTTCCAAGGACTAGCGGCGGTAGATACGCAGTATTTT. Protein product: CASSFQGLAAVDTQYF. Full variable domain (remainder filled in from reference TRBV19 and TRBJ2-3): DGGITQSPKYLFRKEGQNVTLSCEQNLNHDAMYWYRQDPGQGLRLIYYSQIVNDFQKGDIAEGYSVSREKKESFPLTVTSAQKNPTAFYLCASSFQGLAAVDTQYFGPGTRLTVL.

In this sample, this clone turned up a few times. The rearrangement joins TRBV9 to TRBJ1-1, with TRBD1 as a possible D gene (6 bases). In germline, CDR1 is SGDLS, CDR2 YYNGEE. The ends were cut back, 6 bases at V and 7 bases at J, with 16 bases in the middle. This CDR3 is built from 13 residues. This CDR3 reads CASTNTRGSEAFF. The CDR3 nucleotides read TGTGCCAGCACGAATACCAGGGGCAGTGAAGCTTTCTTT.

The chain links TRBV18 to TRBJ1-1, with TRBD1 matching 8 bases. The CDR3 is 14 amino acids. The germline V gene encodes CDR1 KGHSH and CDR2 LQKENI. V lost 0 bases to trimming and J lost 4 bases; unmatched junction nucleotides: 1. The CDR3 protein is CASSPPTGGTEAFF. In DNA, the CDR3 is TGTGCCAGCTCACCACCCACAGGGGGCACTGAAGCTTTCTTT.

This sequence joins TRBV4-2 and TRBJ2-1; 9 nucleotides agree with TRBD2. The V and J ends lost 0 bases and 6 bases, in that order; junction bases with no gene match: 3. The CDR3 is 15 amino acids. Germline-derived CDR1 and CDR2 are LGHNA and YNFKEQ. Here the CDR3 reads CASSQEASGANEQFF. CDR3 nucleotides: TGTGCCAGCAGCCAAGAGGCTAGCGGGGCCAATGAGCAGTTCTTC.

This clone has just one count. The chain recombines TRBV7-3 with TRBJ2-2, with 8 positions matching TRBD1. Trimming took 5 bases from V and 7 from J; bases not matched to a gene: 3. The length of the CDR3 is 13 residues. Germline loops: CDR1 SGHTA, CDR2 FQGTGA. CDR3 amino acids: CASSETGVGELFF. The CDR3 DNA follows: TGTGCCAGCAGCGAGACAGGGGTCGGGGAGCTGTTTTTT.

The genes are TRBV7-9 and TRBJ2-1; 8 positions match TRBD2. With V trimmed by 4 bases and J by 0 bases, 5 bases remained unmatched. Germline lookup yields CDR1 SEHNR and CDR2 FQNEAQ (reference sequence). There are 16 residues in the CDR3. The CDR3 nucleotides read TGTGCCAGCAGCTCGTTAGCGGGAAGCTCCTACAATGAGCAGTTCTTC. Its protein product is CASSSLAGSSYNEQFF.

The rearrangement joins TRBV5-1 to TRBJ2-3, with 9 bases aligning to TRBD1. Germline CDR1 is SGHRS and CDR2 is YFSETQ. V trimming: 3 bases; J trimming: 4 bases; junction bases outside the gene matches: 3. There are 14 residues in the CDR3. The DNA for the CDR3 is TGCGCCAGCAGCTCCGGGACAGGGTCAGATACGCAGTATTTT. It translates to CASSSGTGSDTQYF.

The chain uses TRBV14 and TRBJ2-1; TRBD2 matches 8 bases. The ends lost 0 bases at V and 11 bases at J; junction bases unmatched: 9. The length of the CDR3 is 15 residues. Germline assignment: CDR1 SGHDN and CDR2 FVKESK. Here the CDR3 DNA reads TGTGCCAGCAGCCAAGATTTGGGTTTAGCGGGACAGCAGTTCTTC. It codes for CASSQDLGLAGQQFF.

V and J are TRBV7-2 and TRBJ2-3; D is uncertain. The CDR3 consists of 13 residues. With 5 bases removed from V and 0 bases from J, the gap between germline ends came to 6 bases. The germline CDR1 and CDR2 sequences are SGHTA and FQGNSA. The CDR3 region has the DNA TGTGCCAGCAGCCCGGGTAGCACAGATACGCAGTATTTT. Its protein is CASSPGSTDTQYF.

The gene calls are TRBV13 and TRBJ2-6; the D gene is possibly TRBD1 (6 bases). Germline V gives CDR1 PRHDT, CDR2 FYEKMQ (reference sequence). The CDR3 sequence is 19 residues long. Trimming took 2 bases from V and 0 from J, leaving 17 bases between them. CDR3 protein: CASSLFGRGSGSGANVLTF. CDR3 nucleotide sequence: TGTGCCAGCAGCTTATTCGGCAGGGGAAGTGGCTCTGGGGCCAACGTCCTGACTTTC.

The chain links TRBV20-1 to TRBJ1-4; D call uncertain. CDR3 length: 11 residues. CDR1 DFQATT and CDR2 SNEGSKA come from the germline V gene (reference sequence). V gave up 6 bases and J gave up 7 bases, with 9 bases separating them. The CDR3 DNA reads TGCAGTGCGAGATACAGTGAAAAACTGTTTTTT. Translating it yields CSARYSEKLFF.

This chain uses TRBV27 with TRBJ1-5; 10 bases match TRBD1. J gave up 2 bases and V 8 bases, and 9 bases lay outside the gene matches. CDR1 is MNHEY, CDR2 SMNVEV, per germline (reference sequence). The CDR3 has 16 residues. The CDR3 is CASQRQGANRNQPQHF. In DNA form, the CDR3 reads TGTGCCAGCCAACGACAGGGGGCGAATCGCAATCAGCCCCAGCATTTT.

The chain's CDR3 is CASRQIQGHEKLFF. The DNA of the CDR3 is TGTGCCAGCAGACAAATTCAGGGTCATGAAAAACTGTTTTTT. The rearrangement joins TRBV6-6 to TRBJ1-4; the D gene is possibly TRBD1 (5 bases). CDR3 size: 14 residues. The germline V and J ends were trimmed by 6 bases and 6 bases, with 14 bases remaining between them. Germline CDR1 MNHNY, CDR2 SVGAGI (reference sequence).